The T cell receptor (beta chain) described here comes from a study of blood T cell repertoires in COVID-19. For the study at large: From the United States, Italy and Spain came samples of acute and convalescent COVID-19. T cells, B-cell-depleted T cells, or PBMCs supplied cDNA or gDNA.

There are 17 residues in the CDR3. The germline CDR1 and CDR2 sequences are SGHRS and YFSETQ. Trimming at V came to 0 bases and at J to 1 base, leaving 7 bases not matched to a gene. Source study methods: For nucleated cells, counts were estimated from reference gene primer amplification. TCRdb's table, derived via immunoSEQ multiplex PCR, lists solely in-frame clones and lacks some. The DNA was the basis for D and trimming; V, J and clone size are from that table. Seen here are about 140,000 clones, around 83% observed once, and the top ten hold about 4%. Sequencing used peripheral blood. The sequence derives from a woman aged 80 or over with acute or convalescent COVID-19. This rearrangement joins TRBV5-1 to TRBJ2-7, with 10 positions matching TRBD1. The CDR3 spells CASSLGPSGQGSYEQYF. Here the CDR3 DNA reads TGCGCCAGCAGCTTGGGCCCCTCGGGACAGGGGTCCTACGAGCAGTACTTC.